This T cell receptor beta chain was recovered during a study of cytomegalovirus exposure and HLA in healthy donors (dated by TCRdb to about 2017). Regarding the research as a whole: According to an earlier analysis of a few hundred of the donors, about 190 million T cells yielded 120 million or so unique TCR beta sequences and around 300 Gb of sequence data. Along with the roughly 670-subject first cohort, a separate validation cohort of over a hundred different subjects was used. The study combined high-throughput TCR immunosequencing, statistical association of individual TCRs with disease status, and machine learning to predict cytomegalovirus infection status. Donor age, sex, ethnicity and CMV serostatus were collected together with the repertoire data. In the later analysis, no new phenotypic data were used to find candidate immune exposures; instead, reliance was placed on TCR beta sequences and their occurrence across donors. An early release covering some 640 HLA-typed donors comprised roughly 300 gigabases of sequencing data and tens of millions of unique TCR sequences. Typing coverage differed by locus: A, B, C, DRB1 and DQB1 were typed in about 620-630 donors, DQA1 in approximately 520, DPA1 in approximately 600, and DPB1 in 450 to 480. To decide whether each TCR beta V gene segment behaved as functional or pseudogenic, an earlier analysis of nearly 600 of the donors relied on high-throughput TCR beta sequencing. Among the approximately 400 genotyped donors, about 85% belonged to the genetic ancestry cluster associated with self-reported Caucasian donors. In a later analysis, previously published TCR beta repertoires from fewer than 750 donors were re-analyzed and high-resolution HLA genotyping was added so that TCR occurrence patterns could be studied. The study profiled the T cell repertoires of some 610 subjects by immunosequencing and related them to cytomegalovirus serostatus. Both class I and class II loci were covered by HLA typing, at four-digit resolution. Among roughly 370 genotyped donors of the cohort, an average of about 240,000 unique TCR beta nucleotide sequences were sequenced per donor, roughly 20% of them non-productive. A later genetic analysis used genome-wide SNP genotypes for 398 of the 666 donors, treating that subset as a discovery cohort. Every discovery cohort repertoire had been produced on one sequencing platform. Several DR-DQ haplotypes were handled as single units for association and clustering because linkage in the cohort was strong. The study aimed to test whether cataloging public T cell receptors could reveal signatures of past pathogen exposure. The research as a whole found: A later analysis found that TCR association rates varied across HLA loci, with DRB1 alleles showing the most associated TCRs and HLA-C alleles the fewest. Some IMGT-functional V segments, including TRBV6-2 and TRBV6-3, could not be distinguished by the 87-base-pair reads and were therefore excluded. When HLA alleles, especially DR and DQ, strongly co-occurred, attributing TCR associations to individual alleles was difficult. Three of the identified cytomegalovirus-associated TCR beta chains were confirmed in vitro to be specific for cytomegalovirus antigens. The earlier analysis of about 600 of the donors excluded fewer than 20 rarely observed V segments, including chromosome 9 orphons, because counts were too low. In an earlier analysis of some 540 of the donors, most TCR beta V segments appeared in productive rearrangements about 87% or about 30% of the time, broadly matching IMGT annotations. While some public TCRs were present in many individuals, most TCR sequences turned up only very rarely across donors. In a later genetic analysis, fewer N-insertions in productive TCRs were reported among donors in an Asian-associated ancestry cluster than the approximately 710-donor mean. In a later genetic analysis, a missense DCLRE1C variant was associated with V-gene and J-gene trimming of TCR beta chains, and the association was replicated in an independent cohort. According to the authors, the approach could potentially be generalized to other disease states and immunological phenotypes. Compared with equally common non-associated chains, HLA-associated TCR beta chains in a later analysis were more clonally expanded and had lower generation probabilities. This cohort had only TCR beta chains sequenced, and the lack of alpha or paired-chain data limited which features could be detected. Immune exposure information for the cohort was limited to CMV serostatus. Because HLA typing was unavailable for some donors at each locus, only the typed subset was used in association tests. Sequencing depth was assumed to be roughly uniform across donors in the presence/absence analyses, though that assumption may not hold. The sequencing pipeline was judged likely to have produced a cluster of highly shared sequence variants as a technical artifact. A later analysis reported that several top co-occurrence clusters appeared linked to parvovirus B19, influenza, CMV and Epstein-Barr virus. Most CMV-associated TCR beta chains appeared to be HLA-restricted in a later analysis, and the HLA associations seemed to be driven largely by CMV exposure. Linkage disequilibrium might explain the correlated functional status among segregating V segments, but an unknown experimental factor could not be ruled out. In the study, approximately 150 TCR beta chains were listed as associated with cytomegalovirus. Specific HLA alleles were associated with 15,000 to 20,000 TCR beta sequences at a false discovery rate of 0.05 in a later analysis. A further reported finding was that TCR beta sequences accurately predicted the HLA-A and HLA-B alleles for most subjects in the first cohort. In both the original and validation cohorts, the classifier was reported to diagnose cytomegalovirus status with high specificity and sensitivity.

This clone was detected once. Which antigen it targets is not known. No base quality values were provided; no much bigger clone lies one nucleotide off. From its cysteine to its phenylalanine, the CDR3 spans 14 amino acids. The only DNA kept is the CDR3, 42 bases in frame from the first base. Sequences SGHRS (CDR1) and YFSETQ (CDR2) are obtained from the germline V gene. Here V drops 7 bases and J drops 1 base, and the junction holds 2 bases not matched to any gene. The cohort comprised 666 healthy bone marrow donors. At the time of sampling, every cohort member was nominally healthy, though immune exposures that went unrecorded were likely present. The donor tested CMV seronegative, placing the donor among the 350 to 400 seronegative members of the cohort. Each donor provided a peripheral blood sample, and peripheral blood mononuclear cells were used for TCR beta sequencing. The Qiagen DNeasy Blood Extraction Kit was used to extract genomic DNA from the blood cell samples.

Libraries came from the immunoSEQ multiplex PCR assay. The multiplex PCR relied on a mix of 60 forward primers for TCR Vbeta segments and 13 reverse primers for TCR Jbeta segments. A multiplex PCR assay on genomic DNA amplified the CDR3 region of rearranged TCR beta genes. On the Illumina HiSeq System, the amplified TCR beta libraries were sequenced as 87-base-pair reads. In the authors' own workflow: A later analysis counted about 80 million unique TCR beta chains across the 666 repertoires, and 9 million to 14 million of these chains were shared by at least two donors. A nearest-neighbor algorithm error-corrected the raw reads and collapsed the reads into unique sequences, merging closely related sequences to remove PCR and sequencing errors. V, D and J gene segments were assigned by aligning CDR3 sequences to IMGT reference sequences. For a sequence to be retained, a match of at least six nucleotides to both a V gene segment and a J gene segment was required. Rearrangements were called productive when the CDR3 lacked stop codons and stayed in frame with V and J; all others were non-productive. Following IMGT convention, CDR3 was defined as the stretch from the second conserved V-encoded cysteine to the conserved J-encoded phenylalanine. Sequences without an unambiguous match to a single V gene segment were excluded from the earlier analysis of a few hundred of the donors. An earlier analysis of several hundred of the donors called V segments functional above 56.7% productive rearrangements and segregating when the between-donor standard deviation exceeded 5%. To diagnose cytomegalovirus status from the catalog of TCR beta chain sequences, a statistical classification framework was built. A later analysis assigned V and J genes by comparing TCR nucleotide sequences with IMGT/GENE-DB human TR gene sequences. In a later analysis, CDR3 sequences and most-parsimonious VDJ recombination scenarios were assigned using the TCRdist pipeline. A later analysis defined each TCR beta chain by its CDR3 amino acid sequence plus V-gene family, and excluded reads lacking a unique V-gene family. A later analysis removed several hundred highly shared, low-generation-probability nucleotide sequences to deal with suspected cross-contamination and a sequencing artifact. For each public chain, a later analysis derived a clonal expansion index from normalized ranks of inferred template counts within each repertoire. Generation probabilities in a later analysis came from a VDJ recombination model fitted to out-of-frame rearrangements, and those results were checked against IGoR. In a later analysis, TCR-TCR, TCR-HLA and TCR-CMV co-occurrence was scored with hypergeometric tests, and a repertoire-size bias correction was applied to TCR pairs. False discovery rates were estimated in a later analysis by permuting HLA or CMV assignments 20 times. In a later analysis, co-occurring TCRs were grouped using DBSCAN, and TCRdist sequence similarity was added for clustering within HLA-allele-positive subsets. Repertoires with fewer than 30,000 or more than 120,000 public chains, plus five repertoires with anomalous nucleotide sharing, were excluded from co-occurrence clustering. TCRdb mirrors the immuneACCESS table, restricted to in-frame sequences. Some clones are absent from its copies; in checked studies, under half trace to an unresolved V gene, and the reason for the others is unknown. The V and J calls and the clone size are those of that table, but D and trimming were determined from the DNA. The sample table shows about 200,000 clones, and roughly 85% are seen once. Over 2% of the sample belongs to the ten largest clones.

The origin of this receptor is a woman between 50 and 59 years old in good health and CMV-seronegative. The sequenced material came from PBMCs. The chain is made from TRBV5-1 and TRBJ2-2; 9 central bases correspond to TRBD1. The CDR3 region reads CASETGGNTGELFF. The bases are TGCGCCAGCGAGACAGGGGGGAACACCGGGGAGCTGTTTTTT.